Given below is one T cell receptor (beta chain) in context. As yet, its antigen is unknown. This sample was included in a study of prognosis after radiotherapy for stage I lung cancer. Study at large: Under 15 cases involved newly diagnosed primary stage I lung tumors, and five involved oligometastatic NSCLC subsequent to surgical resection of the primary tumor.

The CDR3 contains 15 residues. Germline CDR1 KGHDR, CDR2 SFDVKD. The trim removed 4 bases at V and 10 bases at J, leaving 12 bases unmatched. The authors drew approximately 6.6 milliliters of peripheral blood at each of two time points. Amplification of TCR beta CDR3 from genomic DNA used two-round multiplex PCR. The first PCR round targeted every TRBV and TRBJ gene with specific primers. MiXCR, run by TCRdb on the multiplex PCR reads, gives a single entry per CDR3 protein. The repertoire includes 31,000 or so distinct CDR3 sequences, 40% to 55% of them detected once, and about 15% sits in the top ten. Study outcomes and limitations: Shannon entropy after stereotactic body radiation therapy was lower in patients who developed distant metastases.

V and J are TRBV24-1 and TRBJ1-5, with 7 bases lining up with TRBD1. The sample here was PBMCs, taken before or after stereotactic body radiation therapy (not recorded which). This receptor was obtained from a donor aged 50 or older with non-small cell lung cancer. As DNA, the CDR3 is TGTGCCACCAGTGAAGGAGGAGGGGGCAACCATCCCCAGCATTTT. Protein sequence: CATSEGGGGNHPQHF.